The 10 T cell receptor beta chains below all came from one sample that was sequenced in a study of blood T cells in healthy people across ages. A second PCR, run for roughly 6 to 11 cycles, used a sample-barcoded 5' primer plus a J-beta primer mix. Via MiXCR, TCRdb re-called the 5' RACE reads, giving one row per CDR3 protein. The sample holds more than 650,000 distinct CDR3 sequences, roughly 25% seen once. The data also belong to a second study, concerning T cells of mothers and their children.

The specimen was blood. These receptors came from a boy aged 5-17 years in good health.

The V call is TRBV2, the J call TRBJ2-5, with a weak D call TRBD2 (6 bases). Looked up from germline, CDR1 is SNHLY and CDR2 is FYNNEI. V was trimmed by 6 bases and J by 2 bases, leaving 13 bases between them. The CDR3 sequence is 14 residues long. CDR3 nucleotides: TGTGCCAGCAGCCCGACAGCGGGTCAAGAGACCCAGTACTTC. As protein: CASSPTAGQETQYF.

This chain uses TRBV12-3 or TRBV12-4 with TRBJ1-3, with D unresolved. V lost 4 bases and J 4 bases, leaving 8 bases between the germline ends. There are 13 residues in the CDR3. CDR3 residues: CASSWAFGNTIYF. The CDR3 DNA is TGTGCCAGCAGTTGGGCATTCGGAAACACCATATATTTT.

The chain uses TRBV5-1 and TRBJ2-3; possible D gene TRBD1, 5 bases. From germline, CDR1 is SGHRS and CDR2 YFSETQ. The CDR3 is 15 residues long. Trimming took off 6 bases at V and 0 bases at J, with 14 bases between the two ends. The CDR3 nucleotides are TGCGCCAGCATCTTCAACAGGCCTAGCACAGATACGCAGTATTTT. Amino acid sequence: CASIFNRPSTDTQYF.

The V call is TRBV5-1, the J call TRBJ2-5; D remains unclear. This CDR3 has 13 residues. Germline V CDR1 and CDR2: SGHRS, YFSETQ. Trimming took off 3 bases at V and 2 bases at J, with 8 bases between the two ends. The CDR3 loop reads CASSSRKQETQYF. The CDR3 DNA reads as TGCGCCAGCAGCTCCCGGAAACAAGAGACCCAGTACTTC.

In this sample, this clonotype turned up a few times. The chain uses TRBV7-2 and TRBJ2-1; D gene uncertain. The CDR3 extends over 13 amino acids. CDR1 is SGHTA, CDR2 FQGNSA, per germline. The V end was cut by 3 bases, the J end by 4 bases, with 7 bases between. The CDR3 sequence: CASSFIQYNEQFF. CDR3 DNA sequence: TGTGCCAGCAGCTTTATTCAATACAATGAGCAGTTCTTC. The whole variable domain, filled in from reference TRBV7-2 and TRBJ2-1, reads GAGVSQSPSNKVTEKGKDVELRCDPISGHTALYWYRQSLGQGLEFLIYFQGNSAPDKSGLPSDRFSAERTGGSVSTLTIQRTQQEDSAVYLCASSFIQYNEQFFGPGTRLTVL.

The chain combines TRBV5-1 with TRBJ2-5; 7 nucleotides line up with TRBD1. The last part of the DNA fits TRBJ2-1 better; the J call may be wrong. The CDR3 is 15 amino acids. Germline assignment: CDR1 SGHRS and CDR2 YFSETQ. The CDR3 here is CASGKKTGIKNEQFF. The CDR3 nucleotides are TGCGCCAGCGGGAAGAAGACAGGGATCAAGAATGAGCAGTTCTTC.

The rearrangement links TRBV29-1 to TRBJ2-7; 7 nucleotides line up with TRBD1. Trimming cost V 4 bases and J 3 bases; bases outside gene matches: 9. The V gene's germline CDR1 is SQVTM and CDR2 ANQGSEA. The length of the CDR3 is 14 residues. CDR3 in amino acids: CSVGSKGGHYEQYF. CDR3 DNA: TGCAGCGTTGGTTCCAAAGGGGGCCACTACGAGCAGTACTTC.

Note on this clonotype: One end of the junction does not line up with germline, which may come from a read error. The chain carries TRBV11-2 and TRBJ2-5; D may be TRBD1 (6 bases). The CDR3 spans 13 residues. The V gene's germline CDR1 is SGHAT and CDR2 FQNNGV. CDR3 nucleotides: TGTGCCAGCGGGGGCATAGCAGGCAATGAGCAGATCTTC. Its translation: CASGGIAGNEQIF.

This clonotype was recorded at least ten times. The genes are TRBV9 and TRBJ2-7, with D perhaps TRBD1 or TRBD2 (5 bases each). V gave up 0 bases and J gave up 2 bases, with 9 bases separating them. CDR1 and CDR2 from the germline V gene are SGDLS and YYNGEE. The CDR3 is 14 amino acids. The CDR3: CASSVGGDTYEQYF. The CDR3 DNA reads TGTGCCAGCAGCGTAGGAGGGGATACCTACGAGCAGTACTTC.

The J gene is TRBJ1-2, the V gene TRBV5-5; D unclear. The length of the CDR3 is 14 residues. Trimming stripped 0 bases from V and 4 bases from J, with 10 bases between. Germline CDR1 reads SGHKS; CDR2 reads YYEKEE (reference sequence). The CDR3 sequence is CASSLVPASYGYTF. CDR3 DNA sequence: TGTGCCAGCAGCTTGGTTCCAGCGAGCTATGGCTACACCTTC.